The 13 T cell receptor beta chains reported below all come from one sample, sequenced in a study of T cell responses to AZD1222 COVID-19 vaccine. Produced via immunoSEQ multiplex PCR; TCRdb's table is partial and in-frame only. In the table there are around 74,000 clones, 92% of which are singletons. The specimen comprised peripheral blood, sampled on day 0 of MenACWY control vaccination. These receptors were obtained from an adult in good health.

V is TRBV12-3 or TRBV12-4 and J is TRBJ2-2, with D hard to call. This CDR3 is built from 13 residues. V lost 7 bases to trimming and J lost 5 bases, with 11 bases between them. The CDR3 spells CASNKWDTGELFF. For the CDR3, the DNA is TGTGCCAGCAATAAATGGGATACCGGGGAGCTGTTTTTT.

The rearrangement joins TRBV19 to TRBJ1-1; D is uncertain. The CDR3 consists of 12 residues. Germline assignment: CDR1 LNHDA and CDR2 SQIVND (reference sequence). V gave up 3 bases and J gave up 4 bases, with 6 bases separating them. DNA for the CDR3: TGTGCCAGTAGTATCATGGGCACTGAAGCTTTCTTT. This sequence encodes CASSIMGTEAFF. Filled out from reference TRBV19 and TRBJ1-1, the complete variable domain reads DGGITQSPKYLFRKEGQNVTLSCEQNLNHDAMYWYRQDPGQGLRLIYYSQIVNDFQKGDIAEGYSVSREKKESFPLTVTSAQKNPTAFYLCASSIMGTEAFFGQGTRLTVV.

The V call is TRBV7-8, the J call TRBJ1-2; D uncertain. The CDR3 spans 15 residues. Germline V gives CDR1 SGHVS, CDR2 FQNEAQ. Trimming cost V 0 bases and J 4 bases, with 12 bases left between them. CDR3 protein: CASSLATDGFYGYTF. In DNA, the CDR3 is TGTGCCAGCAGCTTAGCCACGGACGGTTTCTATGGCTACACCTTC.

The chain couples TRBV19 to TRBJ1-5; D is uncertain. The CDR3 sequence is 14 residues long. CDR1 and CDR2 (germline): LNHDA, SQIVND (reference sequence). Trimming pared 3 bases from V and 5 bases from J, leaving 11 bases between. CDR3 bases: TGTGCCAGTAGTATGGGCCGTCAGCATCAGCCCCAGCATTTT. This codes for CASSMGRQHQPQHF.

This chain connects TRBV19 to TRBJ1-5; no reliable D call. The length of the CDR3 is 14 residues. Germline V gene lookup returns CDR1 LNHDA and CDR2 SQIVND (reference sequence). The V end was cut by 4 bases, the J end by 4 bases, with 11 bases between. CDR3 DNA sequence: TGTGCCAGTAGTACCGCCCAAACTAATCAGCCCCAGCATTTT. Protein sequence: CASSTAQTNQPQHF. Drawing the rest from reference TRBV19 and TRBJ1-5, the complete variable domain is DGGITQSPKYLFRKEGQNVTLSCEQNLNHDAMYWYRQDPGQGLRLIYYSQIVNDFQKGDIAEGYSVSREKKESFPLTVTSAQKNPTAFYLCASSTAQTNQPQHFGDGTRLSIL.

The chain couples TRBV20-1 to TRBJ2-7; unclear D gene. The CDR3 loop spans 11 amino acids. Germline values: CDR1 DFQATT, CDR2 SNEGSKA (reference sequence). V was cut by 5 bases and J by 4 bases, with 9 bases left in between. CDR3 residues: CSAARGYEQYF. The CDR3 DNA reads TGCAGTGCTGCCAGAGGATACGAGCAGTACTTC.

This chain uses TRBV28 with TRBJ1-1, with D perhaps matching TRBD1 (5 bases). V lost 8 bases and J lost 1, with 11 bases in between. CDR1 is MDHEN and CDR2 is SYDVKM in the germline V gene. The CDR3 has 13 residues. The CDR3: CASVSGGNTEAFF. CDR3 coding DNA: TGTGCCAGCGTAAGTGGGGGGAACACTGAAGCTTTCTTT.

This chain links TRBV5-1 with TRBJ2-3; 10 bases line up with TRBD1. The ends lost 3 bases at V and 1 base at J; junction bases unmatched: 5. This CDR3 has 16 amino acids. Per the germline V gene, CDR1 is SGHRS and CDR2 is YFSETQ. The DNA of the CDR3 is TGCGCCAGCAGCTGGGACGGGACAGGGGGCACAGATACGCAGTATTTT. The encoded protein is CASSWDGTGGTDTQYF.

This clone was detected once. This chain connects TRBV2 to TRBJ2-1; TRBD1 agrees at 7 bases. CDR1 is SNHLY, CDR2 FYNNEI, per germline. The CDR3 totals 15 residues. V was clipped by 3 bases and J by 0 bases; unmatched bases: 2. Here the CDR3 DNA reads TGTGCCAGCAGTGATTGGGACAGCTCCTACAATGAGCAGTTCTTC. Its translation is CASSDWDSSYNEQFF.

The chain is built from TRBV2 and TRBJ1-5; D is undetermined. Germline V gene data show CDR1 as SNHLY and CDR2 as FYNNEI. Trimming removed 7 bases from V and 6 bases from J, with 16 bases in between. CDR3 length: 14 amino acids. CDR3 DNA sequence: TGTGCCAGCACCCGATCCGAGGGTGGTCAGCCCCAGCATTTT. Protein: CASTRSEGGQPQHF.

This chain connects TRBV11-2 to TRBJ2-7, with 8 bases lining up with TRBD1. CDR1 and CDR2 from the germline V gene are SGHAT and FQNNGV. V gave up 5 bases and J gave up 0 bases; unmatched junction bases: 6. The CDR3 is 15 residues long. The CDR3: CASSTGGLNSYEQYF. CDR3 DNA: TGTGCCAGCAGCACAGGGGGTCTTAACTCCTACGAGCAGTACTTC.

The rearrangement joins TRBV19 to TRBJ1-1, with D unresolved. Trimming stripped 10 bases from V and 0 bases from J, with 12 bases between. The CDR3 has 13 residues. The germline CDR1 and CDR2 sequences are LNHDA and SQIVND (reference sequence). The CDR3 spells CATQTEMNTEAFF. The CDR3 region has the DNA TGTGCCACCCAGACGGAAATGAACACTGAAGCTTTCTTT.

The rearrangement links TRBV28 to TRBJ2-7; D is perhaps TRBD1 (6 bases). V lost 6 bases and J lost 4, with 22 bases in between. Germline CDR1 MDHEN, CDR2 SYDVKM. The CDR3 runs 16 residues. CDR3 sequence: CASSVGQTRYSYEQYF. The DNA of the CDR3 is TGTGCCAGCAGCGTAGGACAGACCCGCTATTCTTACGAGCAGTACTTC.